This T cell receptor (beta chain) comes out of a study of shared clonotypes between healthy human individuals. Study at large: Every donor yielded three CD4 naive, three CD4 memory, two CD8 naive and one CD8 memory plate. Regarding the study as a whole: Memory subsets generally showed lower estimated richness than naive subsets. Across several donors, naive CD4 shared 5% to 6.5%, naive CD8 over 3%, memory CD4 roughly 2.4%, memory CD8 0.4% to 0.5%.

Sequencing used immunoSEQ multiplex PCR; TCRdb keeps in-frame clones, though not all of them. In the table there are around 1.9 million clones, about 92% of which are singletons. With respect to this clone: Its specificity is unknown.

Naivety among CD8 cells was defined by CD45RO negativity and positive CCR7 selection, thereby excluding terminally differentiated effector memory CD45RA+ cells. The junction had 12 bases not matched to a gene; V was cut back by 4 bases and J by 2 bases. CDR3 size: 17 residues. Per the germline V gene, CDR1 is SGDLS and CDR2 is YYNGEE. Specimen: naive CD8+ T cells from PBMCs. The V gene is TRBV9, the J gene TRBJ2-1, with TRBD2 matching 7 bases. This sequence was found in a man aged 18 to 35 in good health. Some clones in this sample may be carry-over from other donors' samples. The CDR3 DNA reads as TGTGCCAGCAGCCGAGGAGGTGGCGGGAGTCCCTACAATGAGCAGTTCTTC. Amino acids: CASSRGGGGSPYNEQFF.